Listed below are T cell receptor beta chains from one sample, sequenced in a study of blood T cell repertoires in COVID-19. Some clones are missing from TCRdb's copy, which holds only in-frame ones; the method was immunoSEQ multiplex PCR. The sample lists roughly 220,000 clones, 65% to 85% occurring once. Material: peripheral blood. The receptors here all came from a woman aged 25-40 years who had recovered from COVID-19. The CDR3 runs from the conserved cysteine through the conserved F or W. The D gene is left open where the match is weak. Not every row has a clone size; where given, it reads once, few, many or a size class.

CDR3 protein	CDR3 DNA	D gene	clone size	V gene	J gene
CSVLDGTGARFFQETQYF	TGCAGCGTTTTAGACGGGACAGGGGCCCGTTTCTTCCAAGAGACCCAGTACTTC	TRBD1	few	TRBV29-1	TRBJ2-5
CASSVETGGGYEQYF	TGTGCCAGCAGCGTAGAGACAGGGGGCGGGTACGAGCAGTACTTC	TRBD1	.	TRBV9	TRBJ2-7
CSASRAVGQPQHF	TGCAGTGCAAGTAGAGCCGTCGGTCAGCCCCAGCATTTT	.	once	TRBV20-1	TRBJ1-5
CASTLTGGSYEQYF	TGTGCCAGCACCTTGACAGGGGGCTCGTACGAGCAGTACTTC	TRBD1	.	TRBV2	TRBJ2-7
CASSYSRQGGAEAFF	TGTGCCAGCAGTTACTCGAGACAGGGTGGGGCTGAAGCTTTCTTT	TRBD1	.	TRBV6-5	TRBJ1-1
CASSTRTGDEKLFF	TGTGCCAGCAGTACCCGGACAGGGGATGAAAAACTGTTTTTT	TRBD1	.	TRBV25-1	TRBJ1-4
CASSLSGSSDTQYF	TGTGCCAGCAGCTTAAGCGGGAGTTCAGATACGCAGTATTTT	TRBD2	.	TRBV11-2	TRBJ2-3
CATSPGQFQETQYF	TGTGCCACCAGCCCAGGACAATTCCAAGAGACCCAGTACTTC	.	.	TRBV15	TRBJ2-5
CASSRLQETQYF	TGTGCCAGCAGCCGTTTACAAGAGACCCAGTACTTC	.	.	TRBV9	TRBJ2-5
CASRHRAGGYTF	TGTGCCAGTAGGCACAGGGCCGGGGGCTACACCTTC	.	once	TRBV19	TRBJ1-2
CASGGATDTQYF	TGTGCCAGCGGGGGGGCCACAGATACGCAGTATTTT	.	.	TRBV6-5	TRBJ2-3
CASSTDRGNTIYF	TGTGCCAGTAGTACCGACAGAGGAAACACCATATATTTT	.	.	TRBV19	TRBJ1-3
CASSPPLTGGPYNEQFF	TGTGCCAGCAGCCCCCCACTGACAGGGGGCCCTTACAATGAGCAGTTCTTC	TRBD1	.	TRBV14	TRBJ2-1
CASSQVLFSGGAGPNEKLFF	TGTGCCAGCAGCCAAGTTCTGTTTTCCGGGGGAGCCGGCCCTAATGAAAAACTGTTTTTT	.	.	TRBV14	TRBJ1-4
CASSWLAGDNEQFF	TGTGCCAGCAGCTGGCTAGCGGGAGACAATGAGCAGTTCTTC	.	.	TRBV21-1	TRBJ2-1
CSVEDQGQDNYGYTF	TGCAGCGTTGAAGACCAAGGACAGGACAACTATGGCTACACCTTC	TRBD1	once	TRBV29-1	TRBJ1-2
CASSWGTDFNEKLFF	TGCGCCAGCAGCTGGGGGACAGACTTTAATGAAAAACTGTTTTTT	TRBD1	many	TRBV5-1	TRBJ1-4
CASSKEGHLNSPLHF	TGCGCCAGCAGCAAAGAGGGACACCTTAATTCACCCCTCCACTTT	.	.	TRBV5-1	TRBJ1-6
CASSPLPLAGGYTGELFF	TGTGCCAGCAGCCCCTTGCCCCTAGCGGGAGGGTACACCGGGGAGCTGTTTTTT	TRBD2	.	TRBV7-6	TRBJ2-2
CASSLGMRLSTDTQYF	TGTGCCAGCAGCTTAGGTATGAGACTGAGCACAGATACGCAGTATTTT	.	.	TRBV7-2	TRBJ2-3
CASSPRTANYGYTF	TGCGCCAGCAGTCCGAGGACAGCTAACTATGGCTACACCTTC	.	.	TRBV5-1	TRBJ1-2
CASSVLAKLGGEQFF	TGTGCCAGCAGCGTTTTAGCCAAACTTGGTGGTGAGCAGTTCTTC	.	many	TRBV9	TRBJ2-1
CSVGGPEAFF	TGCAGCGTGGGAGGGCCTGAAGCTTTCTTT	.	.	TRBV29-1	TRBJ1-1
CASSPGQGTNEKLFF	TGTGCCAGCTCACCAGGCCAGGGGACTAATGAAAAACTGTTTTTT	.	.	TRBV18	TRBJ1-4
CASSLEGQGNSPLHF	TGTGCCAGCAGCTTAGAGGGACAGGGGAATTCACCCCTCCACTTT	TRBD1	.	TRBV7-9	TRBJ1-6
CASSNWAGVSYEQYF	TGTGCCAGCAGCAACTGGGCGGGAGTCTCCTACGAGCAGTACTTC	TRBD2	.	TRBV6-6	TRBJ2-7
CSAAQGTNTEAFF	TGCAGCGCCGCACAGGGGACCAACACTGAAGCTTTCTTT	TRBD1	few	TRBV29-1	TRBJ1-1
CASSFHLNTEAFF	TGTGCCAGCAGCTTTCACTTGAACACTGAAGCTTTCTTT	.	.	TRBV7-3	TRBJ1-1
CASSQDLLRTGLTYEQYF	TGTGCCAGCAGCCAGGACCTATTACGGACAGGGCTTACCTACGAGCAGTACTTC	TRBD1	many	TRBV4-2	TRBJ2-7
CATLPPSGAQYF	TGTGCCACCCTACCTCCGTCCGGGGCCCAGTACTTC	.	few	TRBV19	TRBJ2-5
CASSQQGGEQYF	TGTGCCAGCAGCCAACAGGGTGGCGAGCAGTACTTC	.	once	TRBV3-1/TRBV3-2	TRBJ2-7
CASSFQFSYEQYF	TGTGCCAGCAGTTTTCAGTTCTCCTACGAGCAGTACTTC	.	.	TRBV12-3/TRBV12-4	TRBJ2-7